The 27 T cell receptor beta chains below come from one sample, sequenced in a study of T cells after yellow fever vaccination. MiXCR was run by TCRdb on the 5' RACE reads, yielding one entry per CDR3 protein. The sample holds 450,000 to 550,000 distinct CDR3 sequences, 15% to 20% seen once. The input for sequencing was PBMCs, taken 15 days after the yellow fever booster vaccination. These TCRs come from a man under 40 who received the YFV17D yellow fever vaccine.

The chain couples TRBV20-1 to TRBJ2-7; the D gene is possibly TRBD1 (5 bases). The germline V gene encodes CDR1 DFQATT and CDR2 SNEGSKA (reference sequence). Trimming removed 0 bases at V and 6 bases at J, with 15 bases between. CDR3 length equals 14 residues. The CDR3 sequence: CSARDPRARIEQYF. The DNA for the CDR3 is TGCAGTGCTAGAGATCCCAGGGCTAGAATCGAGCAGTACTTC.

Only a few counts were recorded for this clonotype. This chain joins TRBV5-5 and TRBJ1-5; D gene unclear. Germline assignment: CDR1 SGHKS and CDR2 YYEKEE (reference sequence). This CDR3 comprises 15 residues. The V gene lost 0 bases and the J gene lost 3 bases, with 10 bases spanning the gap. In nucleotides, the CDR3 is TGTGCCAGCAGCTTGGAGGCTCGCTACAATCAGCCCCAGCATTTT. This sequence encodes CASSLEARYNQPQHF.

This clonotype appeared a few times. This rearrangement joins TRBV18 to TRBJ2-3; D might be TRBD2 (5 bases). Trimming shortened V by 8 bases and J by 1 base, and 19 bases separated the two germline ends. This CDR3 is built from 16 residues. The germline V gene has CDR1 KGHSH and CDR2 LQKENI. CDR3 sequence (DNA): TGTGCCAGCACCCACGGGATAGGGAAAGGCACAGATACGCAGTATTTT. Translating it yields CASTHGIGKGTDTQYF.

This sequence joins TRBV5-1 and TRBJ2-4, with 7 bases fitting TRBD1. V dropped 4 bases and J dropped 0; count of bases not matched to a gene: 16. Per the germline V gene, CDR1 is SGHRS and CDR2 is YFSETQ. The CDR3 contains 19 residues. This chain's CDR3 is CASSPLGFGTDLAKNIQYF. In DNA, the CDR3 is TGCGCCAGCAGCCCACTCGGTTTCGGGACAGATTTAGCCAAAAACATTCAGTACTTC.

A few counts support this clonotype. V gene TRBV11-1 combines with J gene TRBJ2-1; no definite D call. From germline, CDR1 is SGHAT and CDR2 FQDESV (reference sequence). V was clipped by 11 bases and J by 6 bases, with 20 bases between them. CDR3 length: 14 residues. This chain's CDR3 is CAGERGSTANEQFF. In nucleotides, the CDR3 is TGTGCCGGCGAACGTGGGTCAACGGCCAATGAGCAGTTCTTC.

The J gene is TRBJ2-7, the V gene TRBV7-6; D gene unclear. The CDR3 is made up of 16 amino acids. Germline V gene sequence: CDR1 SGHVS, CDR2 FNYEAQ. Trimming pared 4 bases from V and 0 bases from J, leaving 16 bases between. The CDR3 nucleotides are TGTGCCAGCAGCTCCGGTTTCAGGAGACCCTCCTACGAGCAGTACTTC. Translation: CASSSGFRRPSYEQYF.

A few counts support this clonotype. The chain recombines TRBV28 with TRBJ1-2; tentatively, D is TRBD1 (5 bases). V was clipped by 2 bases and J by 8 bases, with 6 bases between them. CDR1 and CDR2 (germline): MDHEN, SYDVKM. This CDR3 has 11 amino acids. CDR3 region: CASSLGQGYTF. In DNA, the CDR3 is TGTGCCAGCAGTTTAGGACAAGGCTACACCTTC.

This clonotype was found a few times. This sequence joins TRBV10-3 and TRBJ2-1; tentative D call: TRBD1 (6 bases). This CDR3 has 13 residues. The V end lost 10 bases, the J end lost 7 bases, and 17 bases lay between the germline ends. CDR1 and CDR2 from the germline V gene are ENHRY and SYGVKD. The DNA for the CDR3 is TGTGCCACCGACCCAGGGGACCGAAATGAGCAGTTCTTC. It encodes CATDPGDRNEQFF.

This rearrangement joins TRBV21-1 to TRBJ2-2; the D segment call TRBD1 is taken from the table without a DNA check. TRBV21-1 is recorded as a pseudogene. CDR3 length: 15 amino acids. The CDR3 sequence: CASSKKPRGTGELFF. Here the CDR3 DNA reads TGTGCCAGCAGCAAAAAACCCCGGGGGACCGGGGAGCTGTTTTTT.

This clonotype was seen a handful of times. V is TRBV7-2 and J is TRBJ2-5; 10 positions match TRBD2. After removal of 5 bases from V and 5 bases from J, the junction contained 11 bases not matched to a gene. CDR3 length: 16 residues. Germline loops: CDR1 SGHTA, CDR2 FQGNSA. In DNA, the CDR3 is TGTGCCAGCAGCCCGTTCTGGGCTAGCGGGAGTGAGACCCAGTACTTC. Its translation is CASSPFWASGSETQYF.

V and J are TRBV6-5 and TRBJ2-4; 10 bases are a match to TRBD1. Looked up from germline, CDR1 is MNHEY and CDR2 is SVGAGI. Trimming took 2 bases from V and 3 from J; bases not matched to a gene: 7. The CDR3 has 17 residues. CDR3 nucleotides: TGTGCCAGCAGTTACAGGGGACAGGGGTCTGTCAAAAACATTCAGTACTTC. Translation gives CASSYRGQGSVKNIQYF.

This clonotype was observed a handful of times. The J gene is TRBJ2-2, the V gene TRBV10-2, with D possibly TRBD1 on 5 matching bases. CDR3 length: 14 residues. Trimming shortened V by 7 bases and J by 5 bases, and 14 bases separated the two germline ends. Germline assignment: CDR1 WSHSY and CDR2 SAAADI. The CDR3 reads CASTRQLGTGELFF. DNA for the CDR3: TGCGCCAGCACAAGACAGCTCGGGACCGGGGAGCTGTTTTTT.

The rearrangement joins TRBV15 to TRBJ1-2; 7 bases match TRBD1. Germline CDR1 reads LNHNV; CDR2 reads YYDKDF (reference sequence). CDR3 length: 16 amino acids. The V gene end was trimmed by 5 bases and the J gene end by 4 bases; junction bases not matched to a gene: 13. CDR3 protein: CATSGKTGDEGYGYTF. The CDR3 coding sequence is TGTGCCACCAGCGGAAAAACAGGGGACGAAGGCTATGGCTACACCTTC.

The rearrangement joins TRBV7-2 to TRBJ2-3, with 11 bases lining up with TRBD2. After removal of 5 bases from V and 3 bases from J, the junction contained 4 bases not matched to a gene. The CDR3 runs 15 residues. Germline-derived CDR1 and CDR2 are SGHTA and FQGNSA. CDR3 bases: TGTGCCAGCAGCATACTAGCGGGAGTAACAGATACGCAGTATTTT. Encoded protein: CASSILAGVTDTQYF.

The CDR3 nucleotides read TGCAGTGTCCAGGGGGGGGCGTCCTACGAGCAGTACTTC. Its protein is CSVQGGASYEQYF. The chain is built from TRBV20-1 and TRBJ2-7; either TRBD1 or TRBD2 may fit D (7 bases each). The CDR3 has 13 residues. With 7 bases removed from V and 1 base from J, the gap between germline ends came to 14 bases. The V gene's germline CDR1 is DFQATT and CDR2 SNEGSKA (reference sequence).

CDR3 residues: CASSQVGDQSYEQYF. As DNA, the CDR3 is TGCGCCAGCAGCCAAGTTGGGGACCAATCCTACGAGCAGTACTTC. V is TRBV4-3 and J is TRBJ2-7; D is perhaps TRBD1 or TRBD2 (5 bases each). Trimming left V 1 base short and J 1 base short, with 11 bases between. The germline V gene encodes CDR1 LGHNA and CDR2 YSLEER. The CDR3 consists of 15 residues.

This clonotype has just a few counts. J is TRBJ2-4 and V is TRBV6-2 or TRBV6-3; 7 bases fit TRBD2. The germline V gene has CDR1 MNHEY and CDR2 SVGEGT. The CDR3 length is 14 residues. J lost 7 bases, V lost 4 bases, and 7 bases had no gene match. CDR3 DNA sequence: TGTGCCAGCAGTTCCTCCGGGACTAACAACATTCAGTACTTC. This translates into CASSSSGTNNIQYF.

The chain joins TRBV20-1 to TRBJ2-1, with 7 positions matching TRBD2. Germline V gene sequence: CDR1 DFQATT, CDR2 SNEGSKA (reference sequence). The CDR3 is 17 amino acids. J lost 0 bases, V lost 4 bases, and 12 bases had no gene match. In DNA, the CDR3 is TGCAGTGCTAAATCTATTAGCGGGTTTGTCTCCTACAATGAGCAGTTCTTC. Translation: CSAKSISGFVSYNEQFF.

The chain has TRBV12-3 or TRBV12-4 and TRBJ1-5; 10 positions match TRBD1. CDR3 length: 15 residues. J was trimmed by 2 bases and V by 6 bases; bases with no gene match: 4. CDR3 region: CASRAGTGGNQPQHF. The CDR3 coding sequence is TGTGCCAGCAGAGCCGGGACAGGGGGCAATCAGCCCCAGCATTTT.

This clonotype was recorded a few times. The chain joins TRBV11-2 to TRBJ1-1, with D hard to call. Germline lookup yields CDR1 SGHAT and CDR2 FQNNGV. V dropped 5 bases and J dropped 5 bases, with 3 bases sitting between them. The CDR3 spans 10 residues. CDR3 sequence reads: CASSQTEAFF. DNA for the CDR3: TGTGCCAGCAGCCAGACTGAAGCTTTCTTT.

Only a few counts were recorded for this clonotype. This chain links TRBV6-5 with TRBJ2-1; 10 bases align to TRBD2. Germline assignment: CDR1 MNHEY and CDR2 SVGAGI. This CDR3 spans 15 amino acids. The trim removed 0 bases at V and 4 bases at J, leaving 0 bases unmatched. DNA for the CDR3: TGTGCCAGCAGTTACTCGACTAGCGGGTACAATGAGCAGTTCTTC. Translating gives CASSYSTSGYNEQFF.

In this sample, this clonotype turned up many times. The chain is built from TRBV5-6 and TRBJ2-7; D remains ambiguous. The CDR3 consists of 13 residues. The germline V gene encodes CDR1 SGHDT and CDR2 YYEEEE. The V end was cut by 2 bases, the J end by 0 bases, with 6 bases between. The CDR3 nucleotides read TGTGCCAGCAGCTTAGGATCCTCCTACGAGCAGTACTTC. It codes for CASSLGSSYEQYF.

This clonotype was observed a handful of times. The chain uses TRBV30 and TRBJ2-2; no clear D. V was clipped by 1 base and J by 0 bases, with 9 bases between them. Germline V lookup: CDR1 GTSNPN, CDR2 SVGIG (reference sequence). The CDR3 runs 15 residues. In DNA form, the CDR3 reads TGTGCCTGGAGTGCAGTCGTTGCGAACACCGGGGAGCTGTTTTTT. It specifies CAWSAVVANTGELFF.

The J gene is TRBJ2-7, the V gene TRBV20-1; the D gene is possibly TRBD1 (5 bases). The CDR3 runs to 15 residues. Germline values: CDR1 DFQATT, CDR2 SNEGSKA (reference sequence). The V end lost 0 bases, the J end lost 3 bases, and 15 bases lay between the germline ends. The CDR3 protein is CSARDGAEEFYEQYF. In DNA form, the CDR3 reads TGCAGTGCTAGAGATGGGGCAGAGGAGTTCTACGAGCAGTACTTC.

The chain recombines TRBV7-2 with TRBJ2-7, with TRBD1 matching 9 bases. CDR1 and CDR2 from the germline V gene are SGHTA and FQGNSA. The CDR3 runs to 14 residues. The V and J ends lost 5 bases and 4 bases, in that order; junction bases with no gene match: 6. The CDR3 nucleotides read TGTGCCAGCAGCAATGACAGGGGGGGGTACGAGCAGTACTTC. This encodes CASSNDRGGYEQYF.

CDR3 sequence reads: CASNLGELNTGELFF. CDR3 coding DNA: TGTGCCAGCAACTTGGGCGAACTGAACACCGGGGAGCTGTTTTTT. The rearrangement joins TRBV7-3 to TRBJ2-2; D is undetermined. The germline V gene encodes CDR1 SGHTA and CDR2 FQGTGA. CDR3 length: 15 amino acids. Trimming shortened V by 7 bases and J by 1 base, and 13 bases separated the two germline ends.

The sample holds many counts of this clonotype. The chain has TRBV20-1 and TRBJ2-1; 13 bases line up with TRBD2. CDR1 is DFQATT, CDR2 SNEGSKA, per germline (reference sequence). This CDR3 spans 13 amino acids. Here the CDR3 DNA reads TGCAGGACTAGCGGGAGGAAGTACAATGAGCAGTTCTTC. It specifies CRTSGRKYNEQFF.